The next 22 T cell receptor beta chains were all read from a single sample in a study of neurological immune-mediated disorders. TCRdb called the 5' RACE reads again in MiXCR, with one record for every CDR3 protein. This table has about 79,000 distinct CDR3 sequences, roughly 15% appearing once. Sequencing input: PBMCs. The receptors originated from a woman aged 50 to 60 in good health.

Many counts were recorded for this clonotype. The chain has TRBV29-1 and TRBJ2-7, with D possibly matching TRBD2 (6 bases). Trimming left V 6 bases short and J 1 base short, with 13 bases between. This CDR3 has 13 residues. The germline gives CDR1 SQVTM, CDR2 ANQGSEA. The CDR3, as DNA: TGCAGCGTACCGGGACTTTCATCCTACGAGCAGTACTTC. Its protein is CSVPGLSSYEQYF.

At least ten counts were recorded for this clonotype. The chain links TRBV7-2 to TRBJ1-4; possibly TRBD1 for D (5 bases). V lost 5 bases and J 8 bases, leaving 18 bases between the germline ends. The V gene's germline CDR1 is SGHTA and CDR2 FQGNSA. This CDR3 is built from 15 residues. DNA for the CDR3: TGTGCCAGCAGCCAGGACTGGCAGGGAGGAGAAAAACTGTTTTTT. This gives the protein CASSQDWQGGEKLFF.

This clonotype was seen repeatedly, ten times or more. J is TRBJ1-1 and V is TRBV5-1; D call uncertain. Trimming took 1 base from V and 0 from J, leaving 7 bases between them. CDR3 size: 14 residues. Germline CDR1 and CDR2: SGHRS and YFSETQ. The CDR3 reads CASSLPSMNTEAFF. The DNA of the CDR3 is TGCGCCAGCAGCTTGCCCTCCATGAACACTGAAGCTTTCTTT. The entire variable domain, with the rest obtained from reference TRBV5-1 and TRBJ1-1, is as follows: KAGVTQTPRYLIKTRGQQVTLSCSPISGHRSVSWYQQTPGQGLQFLFEYFSETQRNKGNFPGRFSGRQFSNSRSEMNVSTLELGDSALYLCASSLPSMNTEAFFGQGTRLTVV.

At least ten counts were recorded for this clonotype. V gene TRBV7-8 combines with J gene TRBJ2-7, with 7 bases matching TRBD1. The CDR3 runs 15 residues. Per germline, CDR1 SGHVS and CDR2 FQNEAQ. Trimming took 5 bases from V and 3 from J; bases not matched to a gene: 10. CDR3 bases: TGTGCCAGCAGCATAGGACCGGGACAGCTCTACGAGCAGTACTTC. Protein sequence: CASSIGPGQLYEQYF.

This clonotype was counted many times. At one end the junction does not follow the germline gene, possibly because of a read error. The V gene is TRBV28, the J gene TRBJ2-1; D not resolved. Looked up from germline, CDR1 is MDHEN and CDR2 is SYDVKM. This CDR3 contains 11 residues. Written as DNA, the CDR3 is TGCGCATCGACGTTGGACAATGAGCAGTTCTTC. Amino acids: CASTLDNEQFF.

This clonotype came up many times. This chain connects TRBV28 to TRBJ2-1; 10 bases align to TRBD1. The CDR3 runs to 16 residues. V was pared by 2 bases and J by 8 bases, with 9 bases of the junction left unmatched. CDR1 is MDHEN, CDR2 SYDVKM, per germline. CDR3 in DNA: TGTGCCAGCAGTTTAGGCCCCCGGACAGGGGGTTATGAGCAGTTCTTC. Its protein is CASSLGPRTGGYEQFF.

This clonotype has a count of ten or more. V usage is TRBV5-1 and J usage is TRBJ2-3; D is possibly TRBD2 (5 bases). CDR1 and CDR2 (germline): SGHRS, YFSETQ. The CDR3 spans 15 residues. V lost 3 bases and J 4 bases, leaving 15 bases between the germline ends. The CDR3 reads CASSSRDNEADTQYF. CDR3 DNA sequence: TGCGCCAGCAGCTCACGGGATAATGAGGCAGATACGCAGTATTTT.

This clonotype was observed at least ten times. V and J are TRBV29-1 and TRBJ2-3, with D maybe TRBD1 (5 bases). Trimming stripped 6 bases from V and 0 bases from J, with 19 bases between. The CDR3 consists of 16 residues. Germline CDR1 SQVTM, CDR2 ANQGSEA. The CDR3 sequence: CSVGMTAFTSTDTQYF. DNA for the CDR3: TGCAGCGTGGGGATGACAGCCTTTACTAGCACAGATACGCAGTATTTT.

This chain joins TRBV29-1 and TRBJ2-1; 11 bases line up with TRBD2. The CDR3 loop spans 15 amino acids. Trimming cost V 4 bases and J 7 bases; bases outside gene matches: 9. The V gene's germline CDR1 is SQVTM and CDR2 ANQGSEA. In DNA form, the CDR3 reads TGCAGCGTTGGGCGGACTAGCGGGCCGTGGAATGAGCAGTTCTTC. It yields the protein CSVGRTSGPWNEQFF.

This chain uses TRBV28 with TRBJ1-1; 7 bases are a match to TRBD1. The V gene end was trimmed by 5 bases and the J gene end by 1 base; junction bases not matched to a gene: 7. Germline loops: CDR1 MDHEN, CDR2 SYDVKM. The CDR3 has 15 amino acids. The CDR3 coding sequence is TGTGCCAGCAGTCTGGGACAGCGAAAGAACACTGAAGCTTTCTTT. It encodes CASSLGQRKNTEAFF.

At least ten counts were recorded for this clonotype. This chain links TRBV27 with TRBJ2-2; D is uncertain. Trimming pared 5 bases from V and 1 base from J, leaving 8 bases between. Germline V gene lookup returns CDR1 MNHEY and CDR2 SMNVEV (reference sequence). The CDR3 has 14 amino acids. The DNA of the CDR3 is TGTGCCAGCAGTACCTCAAGGAACACCGGGGAGCTGTTTTTT. It encodes CASSTSRNTGELFF.

This clonotype was counted many times. This chain uses TRBV5-1 with TRBJ2-2; D ambiguous. Per the germline V gene, CDR1 is SGHRS and CDR2 is YFSETQ. CDR3 length: 16 residues. Trimming took 1 base from V and 0 from J, leaving 10 bases between them. CDR3 DNA: TGCGCCAGCAGCTTGCAGGACCACGCGAACACCGGGGAGCTGTTTTTT. Protein: CASSLQDHANTGELFF.

The CDR3 region has the DNA TGCGCCAGCAGCTTGTGGTTACGCGGGAGATCCTACAATGAGCAGTTCTTC. This translates into CASSLWLRGRSYNEQFF. The V call is TRBV5-1, the J call TRBJ2-1, with TRBD2 matching 7 bases. CDR1 SGHRS and CDR2 YFSETQ come from the germline V gene. The CDR3 totals 17 residues. Germline trimming cut 1 base from V and 1 base from J; bases unmatched to any gene: 8.

This clonotype was seen many times. The V gene is TRBV7-2, the J gene TRBJ2-1; perhaps TRBD2 as D (6 bases). The germline gives CDR1 SGHTA, CDR2 FQGNSA. This CDR3 has 14 amino acids. The V and J ends lost 3 bases and 1 base respectively, with 7 bases between them. CDR3 loop: CASSFSGSYNEQFF. The CDR3 region has the DNA TGTGCCAGCAGCTTTAGCGGATCCTACAATGAGCAGTTCTTC.

This clonotype was seen a handful of times. The V gene is TRBV12-3 or TRBV12-4, the J gene TRBJ1-1, with a weak D call TRBD1 (6 bases). The CDR3 spans 17 residues. V gave up 5 bases and J gave up 3 bases, with 22 bases separating them. In DNA, the CDR3 is TGTGCCAGCAGTCCGAATAGGGGGGGTTACGGACACACTGAAGCTTTCTTT. As protein: CASSPNRGGYGHTEAFF.

The sample holds many counts of this clonotype. This chain joins TRBV12-3 or TRBV12-4 and TRBJ2-3; D is perhaps TRBD2 (6 bases). CDR3 length: 14 residues. V was trimmed by 3 bases and J by 3 bases, leaving 10 bases between them. DNA of the CDR3: TGTGCCAGCAGTTTCCGAGGGAGGACAGATACGCAGTATTTT. Its translation is CASSFRGRTDTQYF.

Points on this clonotype: This may be a read error: a much more frequent sequence differs by one nucleotide. This chain's CDR3 is CSAWTSTTWELFF. In DNA, the CDR3 is TGCAGTGCGTGGACTAGCACCACCTGGGAGCTGTTTTTT. The chain is built from TRBV20-1 and TRBJ2-2; TRBD2 agrees at 8 bases. This CDR3 comprises 13 residues. Germline CDR1 DFQATT, CDR2 SNEGSKA (reference sequence).

In this sample, this clonotype turned up many times. The rearrangement uses TRBV5-1 and TRBJ2-3; D gene unclear. CDR1 and CDR2 (germline): SGHRS, YFSETQ. V dropped 0 bases and J dropped 2 bases, with 7 bases sitting between them. This CDR3 has 14 amino acids. The CDR3: CASSLGQLTDTQYF. Written as DNA, the CDR3 is TGCGCCAGCAGCTTGGGGCAGCTCACAGATACGCAGTATTTT.

The chain recombines TRBV27 with TRBJ2-1; 11 positions match TRBD2. CDR3 length: 16 amino acids. Germline-derived CDR1 and CDR2 are MNHEY and SMNVEV (reference sequence). V shed 5 bases and J 3 bases; nucleotides not matched to a gene: 6. CDR3 in amino acids: CASSPGTSGVYNEQFF. CDR3 bases: TGTGCCAGCAGTCCCGGGACTAGCGGAGTCTACAATGAGCAGTTCTTC.

This clonotype was counted many times. V and J are TRBV5-1 and TRBJ2-7, with 10 bases that match TRBD1. J was trimmed by 9 bases and V by 5 bases; bases with no gene match: 14. The CDR3 has 15 amino acids. Germline V CDR1 and CDR2: SGHRS, YFSETQ. CDR3 DNA: TGCGCCAGCAGGCCCGCCGGGACAGGGGTTATCGGGCAGTACTTC. This translates into CASRPAGTGVIGQYF. The full variable domain, in which reference TRBV5-1 and TRBJ2-7 provide the parts outside the CDR3, is KAGVTQTPRYLIKTRGQQVTLSCSPISGHRSVSWYQQTPGQGLQFLFEYFSETQRNKGNFPGRFSGRQFSNSRSEMNVSTLELGDSALYLCASRPAGTGVIGQYFGPGTRLTVT.

This clonotype has ten or more counts. The gene calls are TRBV5-1 and TRBJ2-1; D is ambiguous. V was cut by 0 bases and J by 4 bases, with 8 bases left in between. Germline values: CDR1 SGHRS, CDR2 YFSETQ. The CDR3 sequence is 14 residues long. The CDR3 DNA reads as TGCGCCAGCAGCTTGGGTTCAGATTACAATGAGCAGTTCTTC. Translation: CASSLGSDYNEQFF.

At least ten counts were recorded for this clonotype. V gene TRBV7-2 combines with J gene TRBJ2-1, with TRBD2 matching 8 bases. This CDR3 contains 16 residues. V dropped 2 bases and J dropped 6; count of bases not matched to a gene: 9. The germline V gene has CDR1 SGHTA and CDR2 FQGNSA. In nucleotides, the CDR3 is TGTGCCAGCAGCTTAATCGCTGGCGGGGGGCTCAATGAGCAGTTCTTC. Encoded protein: CASSLIAGGGLNEQFF.